Listed here are 22 T cell receptor beta chains from one sample, sequenced in a study of CD8 T cells in Susac syndrome. After extraction with the RNeasy kit, roughly 0.45 to 1 ug of the RNA was reverse transcribed using random hexamers. MiXCR was run by TCRdb on the immunoSEQ multiplex PCR reads, yielding one entry per CDR3 protein. The top ten hold approximately 0.12% of the sample, which has under 200,000 distinct CDR3 sequences, roughly 95% seen once. The sequenced material came from CD4+ T cells from PBMCs. The source of these receptors is a human donor with Susac syndrome.

The chain employs TRBV7-9 and TRBJ1-5; unclear D gene. The length of the CDR3 is 13 residues. Germline V gene lookup returns CDR1 SEHNR and CDR2 FQNEAQ (reference sequence). The V end lost 5 bases, the J end lost 6 bases, and 11 bases lay between the germline ends. This chain's CDR3 is CASSSMGGQPQHF. In nucleotides, the CDR3 is TGTGCCAGCAGCAGCATGGGTGGTCAGCCCCAGCATTTT.

The chain couples TRBV20-1 to TRBJ1-4; TRBD1 matches 9 bases. V lost 6 bases and J lost 7; bases outside the gene matches: 9. CDR3 length: 14 residues. In germline, CDR1 is DFQATT, CDR2 SNEGSKA (reference sequence). The DNA of the CDR3 is TGCAGTGCGCGCTCGGGACAGGGAGGTGAAAAACTGTTTTTT. This translates into CSARSGQGGEKLFF.

This chain joins TRBV2 and TRBJ2-5, with 7 bases matching TRBD2. V lost 6 bases, J lost 2 bases, and 3 bases stayed unmatched. CDR1 is SNHLY and CDR2 is FYNNEI in the germline V gene. The CDR3 extends over 13 amino acids. As DNA, the CDR3 is TGTGCCAGCAGGCGGGGGAAACAAGAGACCCAGTACTTC. Residues: CASRRGKQETQYF. Full variable domain (remainder filled in from reference TRBV2 and TRBJ2-5): EPEVTQTPSHQVTQMGQEVILRCVPISNHLYFYWYRQILGQKVEFLVSFYNNEISEKSEIFDDQFSVERPDGSNFTLKIRSTKLEDSAMYFCASRRGKQETQYFGPGTRLLVL.

DNA for the CDR3: TGCGCCAGCAGCCAAGTCTTTCGGGGAACCTACGAGCAGTACGTC. Translated: CASSQVFRGTYEQYV. The chain carries TRBV4-1 and TRBJ2-7; a weak D match, TRBD2 (5 bases). The germline CDR1 and CDR2 sequences are MGHRA and YSYEKL. The V gene lost 1 base and the J gene lost 2 bases, with 12 bases spanning the gap. The CDR3 runs to 15 residues.

The gene calls are TRBV7-8 and TRBJ2-5; 10 nucleotides line up with TRBD1. Looked up from germline, CDR1 is SGHVS and CDR2 is FQNEAQ. CDR3 size: 16 residues. V was clipped by 3 bases and J by 3 bases; unmatched bases: 7. CDR3 nucleotides: TGTGCCAGCAGCTTTTCCGGGACAGGGGTGGAAGAGACCCAGTACTTC. It is translated as CASSFSGTGVEETQYF.

This sequence joins TRBV7-8 and TRBJ2-7, with TRBD1 matching over 9 bases. CDR3 length: 13 amino acids. Germline lookup yields CDR1 SGHVS and CDR2 FQNEAQ. With V trimmed by 5 bases and J by 6 bases, 5 bases remained unmatched. CDR3 amino acids: CASSPGQGSEQYV. The CDR3, as DNA: TGTGCCAGCAGCCCGGGACAGGGCAGCGAGCAGTACGTC.

The gene calls are TRBV19 and TRBJ1-2; D ambiguous. CDR1 and CDR2 from the germline V gene are LNHDA and SQIVND (reference sequence). Deletions cut 6 bases from V and 1 base from J, with 12 bases between. CDR3 length: 14 amino acids. The chain's CDR3 is CASRDDPSNYGYTF. CDR3 coding DNA: TGTGCCAGTAGGGATGACCCCAGTAACTATGGCTACACCTTC.

This clonotype occurred a few times. The V call is TRBV11-2, the J call TRBJ2-5; D is unresolved. The V gene's germline CDR1 is SGHAT and CDR2 FQNNGV. Trimming removed 0 bases from V and 7 bases from J, with 9 bases in between. The length of the CDR3 is 13 residues. The CDR3 DNA reads TGTGCCAGCAGCTTAGAAAACGCTGGGACCCAGTACTTC. Protein sequence: CASSLENAGTQYF.

The rearrangement uses TRBV20-1 and TRBJ1-2, with D possibly matching TRBD1 (6 bases). V lost 6 bases and J lost 7, with 12 bases in between. Germline V lookup: CDR1 DFQATT, CDR2 SNEGSKA (reference sequence). The CDR3 is 11 amino acids. CDR3 amino acids: CSAPGVGGYTF. The CDR3 DNA sequence: TGCAGTGCCCCAGGGGTGGGTGGCTACACCTTC.

V is TRBV20-1 and J is TRBJ2-7; 10 bases are a match to TRBD1. Unmatched junction bases numbered 5, after V lost 3 bases and J lost 3 bases. Germline V lookup: CDR1 DFQATT, CDR2 SNEGSKA (reference sequence). The CDR3 length is 14 residues. The CDR3 DNA reads TGCAGTGCTAGCGGGGGACAGGGGATCTACGAGCAGTACTTC. It specifies CSASGGQGIYEQYF.

The chain carries TRBV14 and TRBJ2-7; D might be TRBD2 (7 bases). Trimming stripped 2 bases from V and 2 bases from J, with 16 bases between. In germline, CDR1 is SGHDN, CDR2 FVKESK. The CDR3 has 16 amino acids. DNA for the CDR3: TGTGCCAGCAGCCAACTGGGGGGGGCGAGCCCCTACGAGCAGTACTTC. Its translation: CASSQLGGASPYEQYF.

This chain uses TRBV7-3 with TRBJ2-5; D is ambiguous. CDR3 size: 13 residues. Germline loops: CDR1 SGHTA, CDR2 FQGTGA. Trimming shortened V by 1 base and J by 2 bases, and 5 bases separated the two germline ends. In DNA form, the CDR3 reads TGTGCCAGCAGCTTAAAGGGTCAAGAGACCCAGTACTTC. It yields the protein CASSLKGQETQYF.

The chain joins TRBV2 to TRBJ2-5, with D perhaps TRBD1 (6 bases). Trimming cost V 3 bases and J 5 bases, with 10 bases left between them. Germline CDR1 is SNHLY and CDR2 is FYNNEI. The CDR3 consists of 13 residues. CDR3 sequence (DNA): TGTGCCAGCAGTGAGTCCAGGGGCGAGACCCAGTACTTC. Translating it yields CASSESRGETQYF. Drawing the rest from reference TRBV2 and TRBJ2-5, the complete variable domain is EPEVTQTPSHQVTQMGQEVILRCVPISNHLYFYWYRQILGQKVEFLVSFYNNEISEKSEIFDDQFSVERPDGSNFTLKIRSTKLEDSAMYFCASSESRGETQYFGPGTRLLVL.

The rearrangement uses TRBV20-1 and TRBJ2-3; the D gene is possibly TRBD1 (5 bases). Germline assignment: CDR1 DFQATT and CDR2 SNEGSKA (reference sequence). This CDR3 comprises 17 residues. Trimming stripped 5 bases from V and 4 bases from J, with 25 bases between. CDR3 amino acids: CSAHTPYRGLVADTQYF. Here the CDR3 DNA reads TGCAGTGCTCATACCCCGTATAGGGGCCTGGTCGCAGATACGCAGTATTTT.

The chain carries TRBV6-5 and TRBJ2-7; TRBD2 matches at 11 bases. After removal of 2 bases from V and 9 bases from J, the junction contained 3 bases not matched to a gene. The CDR3 length is 13 residues. Germline V gene sequence: CDR1 MNHEY, CDR2 SVGAGI. The CDR3 protein is CASSYGGLAAQYF. As DNA, the CDR3 is TGTGCCAGCAGTTACGGGGGACTAGCGGCGCAGTACTTC.

The chain is built from TRBV29-1 and TRBJ1-2; no firm D call. CDR3 length: 12 residues. Germline V gene lookup returns CDR1 SQVTM and CDR2 ANQGSEA. Trimming pared 0 bases from V and 9 bases from J, leaving 11 bases between. The CDR3 DNA follows: TGCAGCGTTGAAGATAGGGCCGGCAGCTACACCTTC. Translating it yields CSVEDRAGSYTF. Filled out from reference TRBV29-1 and TRBJ1-2, the complete variable domain reads SAVISQKPSRDICQRGTSLTIQCQVDSQVTMMFWYRQQPGQSLTLIATANQGSEATYESGFVIDKFPISRPNLTFSTLTVSNMSPEDSSIYLCSVEDRAGSYTFGSGTRLTVV.

This chain uses TRBV29-1 with TRBJ2-3; D tentatively fits TRBD1 or TRBD2 (5 bases each). Trimming pared 7 bases from V and 4 bases from J, leaving 15 bases between. The CDR3 has 13 amino acids. CDR1 and CDR2 (germline): SQVTM, ANQGSEA. The CDR3 DNA sequence: TGCAGCGCTGAGGGGTCTATCGCAGATACGCAGTATTTT. Protein sequence: CSAEGSIADTQYF.

The chain is built from TRBV30 and TRBJ1-1, with a tentative D call TRBD1 (5 bases). Trimming removed 0 bases at V and 3 bases at J, with 17 bases between. Germline V gene data show CDR1 as GTSNPN and CDR2 as SVGIG (reference sequence). The CDR3 runs 16 residues. CDR3 in amino acids: CAWSVGRAGRYTEAFF. The CDR3 nucleotides are TGTGCCTGGAGTGTCGGTCGGGCAGGGAGGTACACTGAAGCTTTCTTT.

The V gene is TRBV4-3, the J gene TRBJ2-1; D is perhaps TRBD2 (6 bases). Germline V lookup: CDR1 LGHNA, CDR2 YSLEER. CDR3 size: 15 residues. The V end was cut by 1 base, the J end by 5 bases, with 12 bases between. The CDR3 region is CASSQVRELHNEQFF. For the CDR3, the DNA is TGCGCCAGCAGCCAAGTCCGGGAGCTGCACAATGAGCAGTTCTTC.

This clonotype was recorded once. The chain has TRBV18 and TRBJ2-5; D is unclear. This CDR3 contains 13 residues. The germline CDR1 and CDR2 sequences are KGHSH and LQKENI. V lost 2 bases to trimming and J lost 2 bases, with 6 bases between them. CDR3 loop: CASSPVSQETQYF. CDR3 DNA: TGTGCCAGCTCACCAGTATCGCAAGAGACCCAGTACTTC.

The chain joins TRBV12-3 or TRBV12-4 to TRBJ1-5; 7 bases fit TRBD1. The CDR3 runs to 14 residues. V was pared by 3 bases and J by 6 bases, with 5 bases of the junction left unmatched. CDR3 sequence (DNA): TGTGCCAGCAGTTTTTGGGACAGAGGTCAGCCCCAGCATTTT. Its protein product is CASSFWDRGQPQHF.

This clonotype appeared a single time. This sequence joins TRBV30 and TRBJ1-2, with D maybe TRBD1 (6 bases). The germline V and J ends were trimmed by 4 bases and 4 bases, with 19 bases remaining between them. From germline, CDR1 is GTSNPN and CDR2 SVGIG (reference sequence). The length of the CDR3 is 15 residues. Here the CDR3 DNA reads TGTGCCTGGACTCAGACAGGAGACGCCGCCTATGGCTACACCTTC. It encodes CAWTQTGDAAYGYTF. Looking up the rest from reference TRBV30 and TRBJ1-2 gives the full variable domain: SQTIHQWPATLVQPVGSPLSLECTVEGTSNPNLYWYRQAAGRGLQLLFYSVGIGQISSEVPQNLSASRPQDRQFILSSKKLLLSDSGFYLCAWTQTGDAAYGYTFGSGTRLTVV.